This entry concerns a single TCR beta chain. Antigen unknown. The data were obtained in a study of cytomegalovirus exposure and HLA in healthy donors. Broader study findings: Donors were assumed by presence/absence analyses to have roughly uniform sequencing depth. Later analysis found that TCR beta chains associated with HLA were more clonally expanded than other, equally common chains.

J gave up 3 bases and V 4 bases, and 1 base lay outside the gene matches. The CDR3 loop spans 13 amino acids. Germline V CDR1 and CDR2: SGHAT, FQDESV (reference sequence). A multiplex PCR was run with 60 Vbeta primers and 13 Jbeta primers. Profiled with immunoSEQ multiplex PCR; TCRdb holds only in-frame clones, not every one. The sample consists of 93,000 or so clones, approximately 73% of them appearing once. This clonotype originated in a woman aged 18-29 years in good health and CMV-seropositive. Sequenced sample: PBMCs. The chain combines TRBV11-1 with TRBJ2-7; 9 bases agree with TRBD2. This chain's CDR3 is CASSYSGGYEQYF. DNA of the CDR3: TGTGCCAGCAGCTATAGCGGGGGCTACGAGCAGTACTTC.